These 20 T cell receptor beta chains were all obtained from the same sample, sequenced in a study of regulatory T cells in long-lasting Graves disease. Time point specified: persistent/refractory GD, antithyroid drugs over 5 years with positive TRAb. PBMC-derived RNA was used for the TCR library. Building of the TCR beta libraries involved iRepertoire HTBI primers and Arm-PCR of CDR3 regions. From the multiplex PCR reads, TCRdb called clonotypes with MiXCR, one entry per CDR3 protein. The table shows about 660,000 distinct CDR3 sequences, with around 32% occurring only once. The source material was peripheral blood mononuclear cells (PBMCs), sampled when the disease was refractory, from a patient treated with antithyroid drugs. These receptors were taken from a female donor with Graves disease.

This sequence joins TRBV27 and TRBJ1-6; D is uncertain. There are 16 residues in the CDR3. Deletions cut 3 bases from V and 3 bases from J, with 12 bases between. The germline V gene has CDR1 MNHEY and CDR2 SMNVEV (reference sequence). The CDR3 reads CASSLVDTSYNSPLHF. Here the CDR3 DNA reads TGTGCCAGCAGTTTGGTCGACACGAGCTATAATTCACCCCTCCACTTT.

This clonotype was seen only a few times. The gene calls are TRBV7-9 and TRBJ2-2, with a tentative D call TRBD1 (6 bases). This CDR3 is 15 amino acids long. Germline lookup yields CDR1 SEHNR and CDR2 FQNEAQ (reference sequence). The V gene lost 7 bases and the J gene lost 4 bases, with 16 bases spanning the gap. CDR3 loop: CASTRDKSSTGELFF. The CDR3 nucleotides are TGTGCCAGCACCCGGGACAAGAGTAGCACCGGGGAGCTGTTTTTT.

This clonotype was seen a handful of times. The chain links TRBV20-1 to TRBJ1-1, with D uncertain. The CDR3 is 14 residues long. Per the germline V gene, CDR1 is DFQATT and CDR2 is SNEGSKA (reference sequence). Trimming stripped 3 bases from V and 4 bases from J, with 15 bases between. The CDR3 DNA sequence: TGCAGTGCTAGTAGCTGGAAGGAAGGCACTGAAGCTTTCTTT. It yields the protein CSASSWKEGTEAFF.

This chain connects TRBV20-1 to TRBJ1-2, with 7 bases matching TRBD1. V dropped 6 bases and J dropped 7; count of bases not matched to a gene: 11. Germline-derived CDR1 and CDR2 are DFQATT and SNEGSKA (reference sequence). This CDR3 spans 13 amino acids. CDR3 nucleotide sequence: TGCAGTGCCCCGACTAGACAGGGAAGTGGCTACACCTTC. It is translated as CSAPTRQGSGYTF.

This clonotype showed up just a few times. The chain recombines TRBV5-4 with TRBJ1-2, with no clear D. Germline lookup yields CDR1 SGHNT and CDR2 YYREEE (reference sequence). V dropped 1 base and J dropped 4 bases, with 8 bases sitting between them. The CDR3 spans 13 residues. The CDR3 DNA follows: TGTGCCAGCAGCTTGATCACAGCCTATGGCTACACCTTC. Its translation is CASSLITAYGYTF.

This clonotype was observed a few times. J is TRBJ2-2 and V is TRBV28; D is possibly TRBD1 or TRBD2 (5 bases each). V was shortened by 4 bases and J by 5 bases, with 20 bases between the two germline ends. The CDR3 totals 17 residues. Germline assignment: CDR1 MDHEN and CDR2 SYDVKM. In nucleotides, the CDR3 is TGTGCCAGCAGTTCTCCCCCTGGGACGTACGGTACCGGGGAGCTGTTTTTT. This codes for CASSSPPGTYGTGELFF.

This clonotype was detected many times. The rearrangement uses TRBV11-2 and TRBJ2-5, with TRBD1 identical over 8 bases. The CDR3 spans 14 residues. J was trimmed by 4 bases and V by 3 bases; bases with no gene match: 4. Germline V gene data show CDR1 as SGHAT and CDR2 as FQNNGV. CDR3 DNA: TGTGCCAGCAGCTTCAGGGGGCGCGGAGAGACCCAGTACTTC. It specifies CASSFRGRGETQYF. The variable domain in full, with the rest retrieved from reference TRBV11-2 and TRBJ2-5, is EAGVAQSPRYKIIEKRQSVAFWCNPISGHATLYWYQQILGQGPKLLIQFQNNGVVDDSQLPKDRFSAERLKGVDSTLKIQPAKLEDSAVYLCASSFRGRGETQYFGPGTRLLVL.

The table lists this clonotype with a few counts. The V and J genes are TRBV7-6 and TRBJ1-5, with D tentatively TRBD1 (6 bases). Germline V gene sequence: CDR1 SGHVS, CDR2 FNYEAQ. Trimming shortened V by 2 bases and J by 2 bases, and 13 bases separated the two germline ends. This CDR3 is built from 16 residues. CDR3 DNA: TGTGCCAGCAGCTTATCGTCCAGGGGCGGCAATCAGCCCCAGCATTTT. It is translated as CASSLSSRGGNQPQHF.

V is TRBV7-2 and J is TRBJ2-7; TRBD1 matches at 9 bases. Per the germline V gene, CDR1 is SGHTA and CDR2 is FQGNSA. This CDR3 has 15 residues. V shed 5 bases, J shed 6 bases, and the junction held 11 bases outside the gene matches. The DNA of the CDR3 is TGTGCCAGCAGCCAACGGCGGACAGGGGAGGGCGAGCAGTACTTC. It yields the protein CASSQRRTGEGEQYF.

This clonotype has more than one count but fewer than ten. The gene calls are TRBV29-1 and TRBJ1-5; D not certain. With 5 bases removed from V and 5 bases from J, the gap between germline ends came to 13 bases. CDR1 is SQVTM and CDR2 is ANQGSEA in the germline V gene. CDR3 length: 13 residues. The CDR3 is CSVKPGLDQPQHF. DNA for the CDR3: TGCAGCGTTAAGCCGGGATTGGATCAGCCCCAGCATTTT.

The sample holds many counts of this clonotype. This chain uses TRBV28 with TRBJ2-3; TRBD2 aligns across 14 bases. J was trimmed by 6 bases and V by 5 bases; bases with no gene match: 4. CDR3 length: 15 amino acids. Germline values: CDR1 MDHEN, CDR2 SYDVKM. CDR3 in amino acids: CASSPGTSGSDTQYF. Here the CDR3 DNA reads TGTGCCAGCAGTCCGGGGACTAGCGGGAGTGATACGCAGTATTTT.

The chain recombines TRBV2 with TRBJ1-6; TRBD1 matches 7 bases. Germline CDR1 SNHLY, CDR2 FYNNEI. Trimming took 10 bases from V and 10 from J; bases not matched to a gene: 13. This CDR3 has 14 residues. The CDR3 loop reads CATKTTGTISPLHF. In DNA, the CDR3 is TGTGCCACAAAGACGACAGGGACGATATCACCCCTCCACTTT.

The rearrangement uses TRBV5-8 and TRBJ2-2, with 7 bases lining up with TRBD2. The germline V gene encodes CDR1 SGHTS and CDR2 YDEGEE. The CDR3 sequence is 14 residues long. V lost 4 bases and J lost 10; bases outside the gene matches: 10. CDR3 region: CASSDPLREPELFF. CDR3 in DNA: TGTGCCAGCAGCGATCCATTGCGGGAGCCGGAGCTGTTTTTT.

V usage is TRBV20-1 and J usage is TRBJ1-2; 7 bases map to TRBD1. The CDR3 length is 18 residues. The germline CDR1 and CDR2 sequences are DFQATT and SNEGSKA (reference sequence). V gave up 1 base and J gave up 2 bases; unmatched junction bases: 16. CDR3 nucleotides: TGCAGTGCTAGAGCTAGGGAGGGTGGCGACAGGGCAAACTATGGCTACACCTTC. Encoded protein: CSARAREGGDRANYGYTF.

This clonotype occurred a few times. The chain recombines TRBV12-3 or TRBV12-4 with TRBJ1-3; D call uncertain. This CDR3 is 13 amino acids long. V was trimmed by 8 bases and J by 4 bases, leaving 12 bases between them. CDR3: CASAMRQGNTIYF. The CDR3 DNA sequence: TGTGCCAGCGCTATGAGGCAAGGAAACACCATATATTTT.

V is TRBV7-2 and J is TRBJ1-2; D not certain. CDR3 length: 16 residues. Trimming removed 5 bases from V and 8 bases from J, with 24 bases in between. CDR1 is SGHTA and CDR2 is FQGNSA in the germline V gene. CDR3 in DNA: TGTGCCAGCAGCCCCAGAGAGGACCCTACTGGGTTGGGCTACACCTTC. Amino acids: CASSPREDPTGLGYTF.

This clonotype appeared a single time. The J gene is TRBJ2-2, the V gene TRBV3-1, with D possibly being TRBD1 (6 bases). The CDR3 sequence is 18 residues long. The germline CDR1 and CDR2 sequences are LGHDT and YNNKEL (reference sequence). V dropped 0 bases and J dropped 1 base, with 15 bases sitting between them. CDR3 residues: CASSQERGTWGNTGELFF. CDR3 sequence (DNA): TGTGCCAGCAGCCAAGAGAGAGGGACATGGGGGAACACCGGGGAGCTGTTTTTT.

This clonotype has at least ten counts. The chain combines TRBV6-2 or TRBV6-3 with TRBJ2-5; maybe TRBD2 (6 bases). The CDR3 loop spans 16 amino acids. V was pared by 2 bases and J by 4 bases, with 17 bases between. Germline CDR1 reads MNHEY; CDR2 reads SVGEGT. The CDR3 nucleotides are TGTGCCAGCAGTTACCAATCGACTAGTGCCCCAGAGACCCAGTACTTC. Its translation: CASSYQSTSAPETQYF.

About this clonotype itself: Compared with germline, one end of the junction differs, possibly owing to a read error. The chain couples TRBV12-3 or TRBV12-4 to TRBJ2-3; 10 nucleotides align to TRBD2. This CDR3 region has 14 residues. CDR3 sequence: CASSTGGRASGSLF. The CDR3 region has the DNA TGTGCCAGCAGTACAGGCGGGCGGGCTAGCGGGAGCCTTTTT.

The gene calls are TRBV15 and TRBJ2-7, with D uncertain. The germline V and J ends were trimmed by 5 bases and 5 bases, with 13 bases remaining between them. Germline V gene sequence: CDR1 LNHNV, CDR2 YYDKDF (reference sequence). CDR3 size: 13 residues. DNA for the CDR3: TGTGCCACCAGCGTCATGGACCGCAACGAGCAGTACTTC. Protein: CATSVMDRNEQYF.